The 26 T cell receptor beta chains below come from one sample, sequenced in a study of OX40 agonist ivuxolimab in advanced cancers. The repertoire was sequenced with immunoSEQ multiplex PCR; TCRdb's copy has only in-frame clones and lacks some. The data show tens of thousands of clones, with approximately 84% seen just once and 4.4% held by the top ten. The sample was CD4+ or CD8+ T cells sorted from blood, taken in a trial of the OX40 agonist ivuxolimab. These receptors all stem from an adult with an advanced solid tumor such as melanoma, head and neck, liver or kidney cancer.

This clone was seen only a few times. Here the CDR3 reads CASRSITGPSAYF. Here the CDR3 DNA reads TGTGCCAGCAGGTCAATAACAGGGCCAAGCGCGTACTTC. V and J are TRBV7-9 and TRBJ2-7, with a weak D call TRBD1 (6 bases). Germline V gives CDR1 SEHNR, CDR2 FQNEAQ (reference sequence). The CDR3 has 13 amino acids. With 6 bases removed from V and 12 bases from J, the gap between germline ends came to 21 bases.

The chain combines TRBV6-6 with TRBJ2-5, with 9 positions matching TRBD1. Germline loops: CDR1 MNHNY, CDR2 SVGAGI (reference sequence). Germline trimming cut 5 bases from V and 4 bases from J; bases unmatched to any gene: 8. This CDR3 spans 15 amino acids. CDR3 region: CASSPAGQGTETQYF. CDR3 DNA sequence: TGTGCCAGCAGTCCCGCGGGACAGGGTACAGAGACCCAGTACTTC.

As concerns this clone: Compared with germline, one end of the junction differs, possibly owing to a read error. This sequence joins TRBV19 and TRBJ2-3; 8 bases are a match to TRBD1. CDR1 is LNHDA and CDR2 is SQIVND in the germline V gene (reference sequence). The CDR3 totals 12 residues. CDR3 sequence reads: CASSMGRTGQNF. The CDR3 nucleotides are TGTGCCAGTAGTATGGGTCGGACAGGGCAGAATTTT.

This clone appeared once. The chain employs TRBV5-1 and TRBJ2-2, with TRBD1 matching 8 bases. CDR3 length: 14 residues. Germline CDR1 is SGHRS and CDR2 is YFSETQ. The junction had 6 bases not matched to a gene; V was cut back by 8 bases and J by 3 bases. CDR3 in DNA: TGCGCCAGGATGGACAGGGCGGACACCGGGGAGCTGTTTTTT. Protein: CARMDRADTGELFF.

V and J are TRBV11-2 and TRBJ2-2, with unresolved D. Germline V CDR1 and CDR2: SGHAT, FQNNGV. V was shortened by 1 base and J by 6 bases, with 6 bases between the two germline ends. The CDR3 contains 13 residues. In DNA form, the CDR3 reads TGTGCCAGCAGCTTAGGGATGGCCGGGGAGCTGTTTTTT. Translated: CASSLGMAGELFF.

CDR3 in DNA: TGTGCCAGCAGTCGTAAGCTAGTGGGCGGCAATGAGCAGTTCTTC. Its translation: CASSRKLVGGNEQFF. The chain has TRBV6-1 and TRBJ2-1; D gene unclear. The V end was cut by 5 bases, the J end by 6 bases, with 17 bases between. This CDR3 is built from 15 residues. The germline CDR1 and CDR2 sequences are MNHNS and SASEGT.

This rearrangement joins TRBV7-2 to TRBJ1-5, with a possible D match to TRBD1 (5 bases). Germline lookup yields CDR1 SGHTA and CDR2 FQGNSA. The length of the CDR3 is 13 residues. V dropped 2 bases and J dropped 7 bases, with 9 bases sitting between them. The CDR3 reads CASSLSGGQPQHF. CDR3 bases: TGTGCCAGCAGCTTATCCGGGGGGCAGCCCCAGCATTTT. The full variable domain, in which reference TRBV7-2 and TRBJ1-5 provide the parts outside the CDR3, is GAGVSQSPSNKVTEKGKDVELRCDPISGHTALYWYRQSLGQGLEFLIYFQGNSAPDKSGLPSDRFSAERTGGSVSTLTIQRTQQEDSAVYLCASSLSGGQPQHFGDGTRLSIL.

This CDR3 reads CASSIFSGFSEQYF. DNA for the CDR3: TGTGCCAGTAGTATTTTTTCAGGGTTTTCCGAGCAGTACTTC. V and J are TRBV19 and TRBJ2-7; D is perhaps TRBD1 (5 bases). Trimming removed 3 bases at V and 6 bases at J, with 15 bases between. Germline V gene sequence: CDR1 LNHDA, CDR2 SQIVND (reference sequence). There are 14 residues in the CDR3.

CDR3 sequence (DNA): TGTGCCAGCAGCCCCGAAGCACCTAACTCTGGGGCCAACGTCCTGACTTTC. As protein: CASSPEAPNSGANVLTF. This chain connects TRBV7-1 to TRBJ2-6, with D unresolved. TRBV7-1 is identified as an open reading frame with a role that is uncertain. The CDR3 is 17 residues long. Trimming shortened V by 5 bases and J by 0 bases, and 14 bases separated the two germline ends.

The sample holds one count of this clone. V gene TRBV19 combines with J gene TRBJ1-4; D unclear. Germline CDR1 and CDR2: LNHDA and SQIVND (reference sequence). This CDR3 has 15 residues. The V end was cut by 3 bases, the J end by 4 bases, with 12 bases between. Written as DNA, the CDR3 is TGTGCCAGTAGTATTCTGTCAGGAAGTAATGAAAAACTGTTTTTT. Its protein product is CASSILSGSNEKLFF.

V and J are TRBV5-1 and TRBJ2-7; D is tentatively TRBD1 or TRBD2 (5 bases each). Deletions cut 5 bases from V and 6 bases from J, with 15 bases between. The CDR3 has 13 amino acids. The germline gives CDR1 SGHRS, CDR2 YFSETQ. CDR3 sequence: CASRTGTLGEQYF. CDR3 nucleotides: TGCGCCAGCAGGACCGGGACCCTCGGCGAGCAGTACTTC.

The chain is built from TRBV28 and TRBJ2-7; possibly TRBD2 for D (6 bases). CDR3 length: 14 amino acids. V lost 2 bases and J lost 0, with 8 bases in between. Germline V gives CDR1 MDHEN, CDR2 SYDVKM. The CDR3 is CASSLAGSSYEQYF. The CDR3 DNA follows: TGTGCCAGCAGTTTAGCGGGGAGCTCCTACGAGCAGTACTTC.

The J gene is TRBJ2-3, the V gene TRBV2; 7 bases map to TRBD1. The germline V gene encodes CDR1 SNHLY and CDR2 FYNNEI. This CDR3 contains 14 residues. V was pared by 8 bases and J by 0 bases, with 5 bases of the junction left unmatched. CDR3: CASYRDRSTDTQYF. The CDR3, as DNA: TGTGCCAGCTACCGGGACAGAAGCACAGATACGCAGTATTTT.

The J gene is TRBJ2-1, the V gene TRBV6-5, with D unclear. Trimming left V 0 bases short and J 1 base short, with 10 bases between. Germline V gene sequence: CDR1 MNHEY, CDR2 SVGAGI. This CDR3 is 16 amino acids long. Here the CDR3 reads CASSYSGTASYNEQFF. CDR3 nucleotide sequence: TGTGCCAGCAGTTACTCGGGTACAGCATCCTACAATGAGCAGTTCTTC.

The V call is TRBV28, the J call TRBJ2-7, with 9 positions matching TRBD1. V shed 4 bases, J shed 7 bases, and the junction held 11 bases outside the gene matches. This CDR3 contains 15 residues. CDR1 is MDHEN, CDR2 SYDVKM, per germline. CDR3 sequence (DNA): TGTGCCAGCAGTTCTTCACAGGGGGCAAAGGGGGAGCAGTACTTC. Translation: CASSSSQGAKGEQYF. Drawing the rest from reference TRBV28 and TRBJ2-7, the complete variable domain is DVKVTQSSRYLVKRTGEKVFLECVQDMDHENMFWYRQDPGLGLRLIYFSYDVKMKEKGDIPEGYSVSREKKERFSLILESASTNQTSMYLCASSSSQGAKGEQYFGPGTRLTVT.

The chain employs TRBV6-1 and TRBJ1-2, with D perhaps TRBD1 (6 bases). The CDR3 runs 15 residues. Trimming cost V 5 bases and J 7 bases, with 20 bases left between them. Germline loops: CDR1 MNHNS, CDR2 SASEGT. CDR3 bases: TGTGCCAGCAGTAGTCTAGGGGGTCTATCTATTGGCTACACCTTC. Protein: CASSSLGGLSIGYTF.

The chain combines TRBV5-5 with TRBJ1-4, with D unclear. Trimming cost V 5 bases and J 5 bases, with 10 bases left between them. The CDR3 totals 13 residues. CDR1 is SGHKS and CDR2 is YYEKEE in the germline V gene (reference sequence). CDR3: CASSGGLNEKLFF. The CDR3 bases are TGTGCCAGCAGTGGAGGGCTAAATGAAAAACTGTTTTTT. The full variable domain, with the rest looked up from reference TRBV5-5 and TRBJ1-4, is DAGVTQSPTHLIKTRGQQVTLRCSPISGHKSVSWYQQVLGQGPQFIFQYYEKEERGRGNFPDRFSARQFPNYSSELNVNALLLGDSALYLCASSGGLNEKLFFGSGTQLSVL.

V gene TRBV19 combines with J gene TRBJ2-1, with 10 bases that match TRBD1. The V segment lost 5 bases and the J segment 6 bases; nucleotides outside the gene matches: 7. CDR3 length: 15 amino acids. Germline assignment: CDR1 LNHDA and CDR2 SQIVND (reference sequence). CDR3 residues: CASSDPGTGVNEQFF. The CDR3 DNA reads as TGTGCCAGTAGTGACCCCGGGACAGGGGTCAATGAGCAGTTCTTC.

The chain is built from TRBV18 and TRBJ2-3; D may be TRBD2 (6 bases). V was shortened by 2 bases and J by 0 bases, with 12 bases between the two germline ends. The CDR3 extends over 16 amino acids. Germline-derived CDR1 and CDR2 are KGHSH and LQKENI. CDR3 sequence reads: CASSPVGGSSTDTQYF. DNA of the CDR3: TGTGCCAGCTCACCAGTCGGGGGATCTAGCACAGATACGCAGTATTTT.

A few counts support this clone. As DNA, the CDR3 is TGTGCCAGCAGCGGCGTAAACTCACCCCTCCACTTT. Translated, it gives CASSGVNSPLHF. J is TRBJ1-6 and V is TRBV5-6; D not certain. Germline assignment: CDR1 SGHDT and CDR2 YYEEEE. V lost 4 bases, J lost 10 bases, and 9 bases lay in between. This CDR3 region has 12 residues.

The rearrangement links TRBV4-2 to TRBJ2-3, with D perhaps being TRBD1 or TRBD2 (6 bases each). CDR1 and CDR2 (germline): LGHNA, YNFKEQ. There are 14 residues in the CDR3. V lost 2 bases, J lost 4 bases, and 10 bases lay in between. The CDR3 is CASSQRGVPDTQYF. The CDR3 DNA follows: TGTGCCAGCAGCCAAAGGGGGGTCCCAGATACGCAGTATTTT.

The V call is TRBV7-4, the J call TRBJ1-1, with 9 bases aligning to TRBD1. CDR3 length equals 13 residues. Germline V gene data show CDR1 as SGHVT and CDR2 as SQSDAQ. After removal of 6 bases from V and 5 bases from J, the junction contained 4 bases not matched to a gene. This CDR3 reads CASRQGALTEAFF. Here the CDR3 DNA reads TGTGCCAGCAGACAGGGGGCGCTTACTGAAGCTTTCTTT.

This clone was seen only once. Other nucleotide sequences in the sample specify the same CDR3. The chain recombines TRBV14 with TRBJ1-1; D unclear. The CDR3 is 13 amino acids. Germline CDR1 SGHDN, CDR2 FVKESK. V lost 3 bases and J 4 bases, leaving 9 bases between the germline ends. DNA for the CDR3: TGTGCCAGCAGCCAGGACCGGGTCACTGAAGCTTTCTTT. It encodes CASSQDRVTEAFF.

This clone appeared a single time. This chain uses TRBV4-3 with TRBJ1-1; D gene unclear. The CDR3 is 15 residues long. CDR1 is LGHNA and CDR2 is YSLEER in the germline V gene. Trimming pared 3 bases from V and 0 bases from J, leaving 11 bases between. CDR3 region: CASSHGGRVNTEAFF. The CDR3 coding sequence is TGCGCCAGCAGCCACGGTGGCAGAGTGAACACTGAAGCTTTCTTT.

Remarks on this clone: An end of the junction differs from the germline gene, which may be a read error. This chain uses TRBV7-7 with TRBJ1-1; TRBD1 might be the D (6 bases). The CDR3 sequence is 14 residues long. Germline lookup yields CDR1 SSHAT and CDR2 FNYEAQ (reference sequence). The CDR3 spells CASSRIQGNTEAFF. DNA for the CDR3: TGTGCTAGCAGCCGCATACAGGGGAACACTGAAGCTTTCTTT. Full variable domain (rest looked up from reference TRBV7-7 and TRBJ1-1): GAGVSQSPRYKVTKRGQDVTLRCDPISSHATLYWYQQALGQGPEFLTYFNYEAQPDKSGLPSDRFSAERPEGSISTLTIQRTEQRDSAMYRCASSRIQGNTEAFFGQGTRLTVV.

The CDR3 region is CASSQGPSGGVQYF. The CDR3 nucleotides read TGTGCCAGCAGCCAAGGGCCTAGCGGGGGGGTTCAGTACTTC. The chain is built from TRBV7-2 and TRBJ2-4, with 12 bases lining up with TRBD2. V was pared by 5 bases and J by 11 bases, with 7 bases of the junction left unmatched. In germline, CDR1 is SGHTA, CDR2 FQGNSA. The CDR3 runs 14 residues.